This entry is about one T cell receptor (beta chain). In the authors' methods: The authors estimated nucleated cell counts from reference gene primer amplification. TCRdb keeps only in-frame clones here, not all; method: immunoSEQ multiplex PCR. Clone size and V and J calls were adopted from that table, with D and trimming inferred from the DNA. Here the sample spans around 270,000 clones, around nine tenths being singletons. This entry belongs to a study of blood T cell repertoires in COVID-19. Study details: There were acute and convalescent COVID-19 samples, and they came from the United States, Italy and Spain. Sources were T cells, B-cell-depleted T cells, or PBMCs; the material itself was cDNA or gDNA.

The CDR3 is 14 residues long. V lost 2 bases to trimming and J lost 4 bases, with 8 bases between them. CDR1 is KGHDR and CDR2 is SFDVKD in the germline V gene. The sequence was collected from a middle-aged man with acute or convalescent COVID-19. Sequencing used peripheral blood. The chain has TRBV24-1 and TRBJ1-5, with D uncertain. The CDR3 sequence is CATSDSTRNQPQHF. The CDR3 nucleotides are TGTGCCACCAGTGATTCGACTCGAAATCAGCCCCAGCATTTT.